The 16 T cell receptor beta chains in this list originate from one sample, sequenced in a study of blood T cells in healthy people across ages (dated by TCRdb to between 2015 and 2017). The library was made by 5' RACE. The instrument given in TCRdb is Illumina HiSeq 2500. The second PCR ran for about 7 to 11 cycles and used a J-beta primer mix along with a sample-barcoded 5' primer. TCRdb took the public reads, trimmed them with fastp at Q25, ran MiXCR for clone calling and kept in-frame beta chains. Identical CDR3 protein sequences are pooled into one entry, listed with their most common genes and DNA. This sample gives around 850,000 distinct CDR3 sequences in total; under 40% of them show up just once. The ten largest make up under 15% of the sample. Sequences were obtained from blood. The receptors were gathered from a man aged 18 to 30 in good health.

The table lists this clonotype with a few counts. The rearrangement links TRBV2 to TRBJ2-5; 9 bases line up with TRBD1. The end of the DNA is better explained by TRBJ2-7, so the J call may be wrong. Looked up from germline, CDR1 is SNHLY and CDR2 is FYNNEI. The CDR3 length is 12 residues. Here the CDR3 DNA reads TGTGCCACCGACAGGGGGATCGGCGAGCAGTACTTC. Translated, it gives CATDRGIGEQYF.

This clonotype was seen more than once but under ten times. The chain recombines TRBV4-1 with TRBJ2-3; D might be TRBD2 (5 bases). This CDR3 is 13 amino acids long. V shed 3 bases and J shed 6 bases, with 10 bases lying between them. Per the germline V gene, CDR1 is MGHRA and CDR2 is YSYEKL. CDR3 loop: CASSQNTGDTQYF. The CDR3 nucleotides are TGCGCCAGCAGCCAGAACACGGGGGATACGCAGTATTTT.

This chain uses TRBV7-2 with TRBJ1-6; D perhaps matches TRBD1 (6 bases). V lost 5 bases to trimming and J lost 0 bases, with 11 bases between them. The CDR3 is made up of 16 amino acids. CDR1 is SGHTA and CDR2 is FQGNSA in the germline V gene. The CDR3 sequence: CASSQGRASYNSPLHF. The CDR3 DNA sequence: TGTGCCAGCAGCCAGGGGAGGGCCTCCTATAATTCACCCCTCCACTTT. The variable domain in full, completed from reference TRBV7-2 and TRBJ1-6, reads GAGVSQSPSNKVTEKGKDVELRCDPISGHTALYWYRQSLGQGLEFLIYFQGNSAPDKSGLPSDRFSAERTGGSVSTLTIQRTQQEDSAVYLCASSQGRASYNSPLHFGNGTRLTVT.

This clonotype occurred a few times. This chain uses TRBV7-8 with TRBJ1-5; the D gene is possibly TRBD1 (6 bases). Germline V gene lookup returns CDR1 SGHVS and CDR2 FQNEAQ. The V and J ends lost 5 bases and 9 bases respectively, with 23 bases between them. The CDR3 is made up of 16 amino acids. CDR3: CASSPSRGGPGSPQHF. DNA of the CDR3: TGTGCCAGCAGCCCCAGTCGGGGGGGCCCAGGATCGCCCCAGCATTTT.

This sequence joins TRBV29-1 and TRBJ2-4, with D possibly being TRBD1 or TRBD2 (5 bases each). The CDR3 has 14 residues. V was cut by 7 bases and J by 0 bases, with 13 bases left in between. CDR1 and CDR2 from the germline V gene are SQVTM and ANQGSEA. The CDR3 here is CSALGPRAKNIQYF. CDR3 DNA sequence: TGCAGCGCCCTGGGACCGCGAGCCAAAAACATTCAGTACTTC. Complete variable domain (other parts from reference TRBV29-1 and TRBJ2-4): SAVISQKPSRDICQRGTSLTIQCQVDSQVTMMFWYRQQPGQSLTLIATANQGSEATYESGFVIDKFPISRPNLTFSTLTVSNMSPEDSSIYLCSALGPRAKNIQYFGAGTRLSVL.

The rearrangement links TRBV15 to TRBJ1-5; 7 positions match TRBD1. The CDR3 is made up of 16 amino acids. Germline V gene lookup returns CDR1 LNHNV and CDR2 YYDKDF (reference sequence). The ends lost 5 bases at V and 0 bases at J; junction bases unmatched: 7. CDR3 residues: CATSYSTGISNQPQHF. As DNA, the CDR3 is TGTGCCACCAGCTATTCGACAGGGATTAGCAATCAGCCCCAGCATTTT.

CDR3 residues: CASSLTQGQYPYNEQFF. The CDR3, as DNA: TGCGCCAGCAGCTTGACCCAAGGACAGTACCCCTACAATGAGCAGTTCTTC. The chain uses TRBV5-1 and TRBJ2-1; maybe TRBD1 (6 bases). CDR1 SGHRS and CDR2 YFSETQ come from the germline V gene. The CDR3 loop spans 17 amino acids. The V and J ends lost 1 base and 2 bases respectively, with 16 bases between them.

V usage is TRBV12-3 or TRBV12-4 and J usage is TRBJ2-5; tentative D call: TRBD2 (6 bases). The CDR3 is 14 amino acids. V lost 5 bases, J lost 4 bases, and 14 bases lay in between. CDR3 nucleotides: TGTGCCAGCAGTCGTGCGGGGTTAGGAGAGACCCAGTACTTC. Its translation is CASSRAGLGETQYF.

Comment on this clonotype: A read error may produce the germline difference seen at one junction end. In nucleotides, the CDR3 is TGCGCCGGCAGCCGATCAGACAGGGGGGGTAACACCTTC. It is translated as CAGSRSDRGGNTF. V and J are TRBV4-3 and TRBJ1-2, with 9 bases fitting TRBD1. This CDR3 has 13 amino acids. Germline V gene data show CDR1 as LGHNA and CDR2 as YSLEER.

This clonotype has a count of ten or more. CDR3 bases: TGCAGCGTTGATCCCAGGAACACTGAAGCTTTCTTT. This translates into CSVDPRNTEAFF. This chain joins TRBV29-1 and TRBJ1-1; D gene ambiguous. The germline V and J ends were trimmed by 3 bases and 1 base, with 6 bases remaining between them. Germline V gives CDR1 SQVTM, CDR2 ANQGSEA. The CDR3 is made up of 12 amino acids.

The rearrangement links TRBV9 to TRBJ2-1; 10 nucleotides agree with TRBD2. Per the germline V gene, CDR1 is SGDLS and CDR2 is YYNGEE. The trim removed 4 bases at V and 2 bases at J, leaving 18 bases unmatched. CDR3 length equals 20 residues. CDR3 bases: TGTGCCAGCAGCCATCCCCGGGCTAGCGGGGGCCGCTCAACCTACAATGAGCAGTTCTTC. Translation gives CASSHPRASGGRSTYNEQFF.

The table lists this clonotype with many counts. This sequence joins TRBV4-2 and TRBJ2-6, with D unclear. V was clipped by 3 bases and J by 0 bases, with 9 bases between them. The CDR3 is 16 residues long. The germline CDR1 and CDR2 sequences are LGHNA and YNFKEQ. CDR3 loop: CASSQDRYSGANVLTF. The CDR3 DNA reads as TGTGCCAGCAGCCAGGATAGATACTCTGGGGCCAACGTCCTGACTTTC.

This clonotype was found a few times. The V and J genes are TRBV4-3 and TRBJ2-7; D gene unclear. CDR1 and CDR2 (germline): LGHNA, YSLEER. V was cut by 1 base and J by 5 bases, with 9 bases left in between. CDR3 length: 13 amino acids. This CDR3 reads CASSQAKTDEQYF. For the CDR3, the DNA is TGCGCCAGCAGCCAAGCGAAAACGGACGAGCAGTACTTC.

The CDR3 nucleotides are TGTGCCAGCAGCCAAGTCGGAGCGGTTGCCGCGAGGGAGCTGTTTTTT. Amino acids: CASSQVGAVAARELFF. The chain couples TRBV3-1 to TRBJ2-2; a weak D match, TRBD2 (5 bases). Trimming took 1 base from V and 9 from J, leaving 18 bases between them. The germline V gene encodes CDR1 LGHDT and CDR2 YNNKEL (reference sequence). This CDR3 is 16 amino acids long.

The chain has TRBV27 and TRBJ1-2, with D possibly TRBD1 on 6 matching bases. The CDR3 consists of 14 residues. V dropped 4 bases and J dropped 7 bases, with 16 bases sitting between them. Germline loops: CDR1 MNHEY, CDR2 SMNVEV (reference sequence). The CDR3 protein is CASSSAGVSSGYTF. The CDR3 DNA reads as TGTGCCAGCAGTTCCGCAGGGGTTAGTTCTGGCTACACCTTC.

This clonotype was recorded many times. The J gene is TRBJ2-5, the V gene TRBV28; 7 bases agree with TRBD1. Germline CDR1 is MDHEN and CDR2 is SYDVKM. This CDR3 is 13 amino acids long. Unmatched junction bases numbered 4, after V lost 7 bases and J lost 2 bases. The CDR3 spells CASTGDSQETQYF. DNA of the CDR3: TGTGCCAGCACTGGGGACAGTCAAGAGACCCAGTACTTC.